The source of this TCR beta chain is a study of cytomegalovirus exposure and HLA in healthy donors (dated by TCRdb to between 2016 and 2019). Broadly, across the study: According to a later analysis, the roughly 130 validation repertoires were produced on the same platform as the 666 repertoires of the first cohort. High-throughput TCR immunosequencing, statistical association of individual TCRs with disease status, and machine learning were combined to predict cytomegalovirus infection status. Along with the roughly 610-subject first cohort, a separate validation cohort of 120 different subjects was used. The study aimed to test whether signatures of past pathogen exposure could be identified by cataloging public T cell receptors. Broad study findings and their caveats: A later analysis found that TCRs clustered in the first cohort also tended to co-occur in the approximately 120 validation repertoires, with approximately 95% of cluster scores above 0. The validation cohort had no HLA typing available for a later analysis, so co-occurrence within that cohort was assessed over all 130 or so repertoires. A few of the identified cytomegalovirus-associated TCR beta chains were confirmed in vitro to be specific for cytomegalovirus antigens. While some public TCRs were present in many individuals, most TCR sequences turned up only very rarely across donors. The authors suggested that the approach could potentially be generalized to other disease states and immunological phenotypes. In both the original and validation cohorts, the classifier was reported to diagnose cytomegalovirus status with high specificity and sensitivity. The study gave a list of 150 to 200 TCR beta chains associated with cytomegalovirus.

Donors formed part of the validation cohort, which comprised over a hundred subjects and was distinct from the first cohort of roughly 600 subjects. V has 3 bases trimmed and J has 7 bases trimmed; junction bases matching no gene number 6. The germline V gene provides CDR1 MDHEN and CDR2 SYDVKM. Taken from cysteine to phenylalanine, the CDR3 has 15 residues. Only CDR3 DNA remains: 45 bases, in frame from the first base. This clone has only one observation. It lacks a known antigen. Base qualities are not provided; no much larger clone lies one nucleotide away. Libraries came from the immunoSEQ multiplex PCR assay. The source study handled its data this way. A statistical classification framework was built for diagnosing cytomegalovirus status from the catalog of TCR beta chain sequences. TCRdb took this table from immuneACCESS and kept in-frame rearrangements with V and J called. Such tables lack part of the clones; where checked against another copy, unresolved V genes explain under half of the gap, and the rest is unexplained. D and trimming were read from the DNA, whereas the V and J calls and clone size are those reported in that table. The sample yields fewer than 250,000 clones; 70% to 90% were counted once. The ten largest clones capture roughly 5.4% of the sample.

The receptor was derived from a woman between 18 and 29 years old in good health and CMV-seronegative. Sequencing used PBMCs. The rearrangement joined TRBV28 to TRBJ2-5; 12 central bases correspond to TRBD2. The DNA is TGTGCCAGCAGTTTGTCTAGCGGGGGGGCAGGGACCCAGTACTTC. It codes for CASSLSSGGAGTQYF.